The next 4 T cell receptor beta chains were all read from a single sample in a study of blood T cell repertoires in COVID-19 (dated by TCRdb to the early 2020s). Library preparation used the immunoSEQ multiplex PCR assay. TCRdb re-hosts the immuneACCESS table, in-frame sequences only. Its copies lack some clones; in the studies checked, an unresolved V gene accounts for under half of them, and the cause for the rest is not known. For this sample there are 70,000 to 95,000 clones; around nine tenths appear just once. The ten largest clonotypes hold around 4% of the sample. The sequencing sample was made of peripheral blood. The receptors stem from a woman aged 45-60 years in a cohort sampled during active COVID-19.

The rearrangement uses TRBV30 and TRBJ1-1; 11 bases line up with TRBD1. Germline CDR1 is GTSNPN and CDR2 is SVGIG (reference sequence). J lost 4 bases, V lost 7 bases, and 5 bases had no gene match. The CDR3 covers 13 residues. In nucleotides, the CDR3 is TGTGCCTTTGGACAGGGGGCGGTCACTGAAGCTTTCTTT. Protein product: CAFGQGAVTEAFF.

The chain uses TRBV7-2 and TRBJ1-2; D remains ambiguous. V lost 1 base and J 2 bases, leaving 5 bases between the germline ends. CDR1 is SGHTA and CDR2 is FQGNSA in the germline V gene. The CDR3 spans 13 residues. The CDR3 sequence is CASSLGLNYGYTF. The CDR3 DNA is TGTGCCAGCAGCTTAGGTTTAAACTATGGCTACACCTTC.

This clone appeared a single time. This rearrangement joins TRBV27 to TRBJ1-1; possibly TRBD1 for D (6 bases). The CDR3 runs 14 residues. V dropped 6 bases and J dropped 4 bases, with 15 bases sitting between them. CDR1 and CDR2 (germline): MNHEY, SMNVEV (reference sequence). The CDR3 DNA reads TGTGCCAGCAGGCGCGGGGGCGCGGGCACTGAAGCTTTCTTT. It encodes CASRRGGAGTEAFF.

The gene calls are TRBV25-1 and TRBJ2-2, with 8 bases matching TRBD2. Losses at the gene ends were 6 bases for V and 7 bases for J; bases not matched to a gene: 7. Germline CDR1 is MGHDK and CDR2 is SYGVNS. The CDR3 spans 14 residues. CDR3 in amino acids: CASRTSVEGGELFF. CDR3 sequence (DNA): TGTGCCAGCAGGACTAGCGTGGAGGGCGGGGAGCTGTTTTTT.